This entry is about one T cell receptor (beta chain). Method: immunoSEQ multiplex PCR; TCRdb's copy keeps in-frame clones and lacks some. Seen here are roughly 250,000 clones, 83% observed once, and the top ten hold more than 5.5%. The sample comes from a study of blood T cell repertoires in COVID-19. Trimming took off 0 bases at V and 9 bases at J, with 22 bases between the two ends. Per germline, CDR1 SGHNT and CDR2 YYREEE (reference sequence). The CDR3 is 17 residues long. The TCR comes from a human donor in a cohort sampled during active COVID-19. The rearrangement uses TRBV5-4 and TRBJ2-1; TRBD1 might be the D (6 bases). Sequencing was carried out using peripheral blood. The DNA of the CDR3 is TGTGCCAGCAGCTTGGCCCGTCTAGGGGGAAGATATGGTGAGCAGTTCTTC. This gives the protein CASSLARLGGRYGEQFF.